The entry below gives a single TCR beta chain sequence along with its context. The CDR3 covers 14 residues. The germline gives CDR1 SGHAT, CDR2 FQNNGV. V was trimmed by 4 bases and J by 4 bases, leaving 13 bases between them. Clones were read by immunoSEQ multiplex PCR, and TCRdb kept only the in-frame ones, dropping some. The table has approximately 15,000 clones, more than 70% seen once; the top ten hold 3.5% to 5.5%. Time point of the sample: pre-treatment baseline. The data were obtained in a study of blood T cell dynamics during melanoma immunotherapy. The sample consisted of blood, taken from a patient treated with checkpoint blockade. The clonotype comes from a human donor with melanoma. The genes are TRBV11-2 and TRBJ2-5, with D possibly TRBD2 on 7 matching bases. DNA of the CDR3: TGTGCCAGCAGCTCGGGGGGCCCCCCAGAGACCCAGTACTTC. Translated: CASSSGGPPETQYF.